This paragraph covers one T cell receptor (beta chain) sequence. The data originate from a study of PD-L1 blockade in urothelial cancer. The CDR3 consists of 13 residues. Germline CDR1 MNHEY, CDR2 SMNVEV (reference sequence). V gave up 5 bases and J gave up 3 bases; unmatched junction bases: 4. Profiling relied on immunoSEQ multiplex PCR, and the TCRdb table lists in-frame clones only, not all of them. This table holds about 87,000 clones, 65% to 85% found once. The time point is: pretreatment peripheral blood. The sequence was obtained from a man between 60 and 70 years old with urothelial cancer. V usage is TRBV27 and J usage is TRBJ2-7; 7 bases match TRBD1. Here the sequenced sample was PBMCs, taken around atezolizumab (anti-PD-L1) treatment. The DNA of the CDR3 is TGTGCCAGCAGTCTCAACAGGGGCTACGAGCAGTACTTC. It encodes CASSLNRGYEQYF.